The next 32 T cell receptor beta chains were all read from a single sample in a study of tumor-infiltrating lymphocytes in primary liver carcinoma. Reverse transcription of roughly 0.5 ug total RNA with a constant-region primer produced TCR beta cDNA. ARM-PCR was slightly modified, and three nested multiplex PCR rounds with it gave rise to the TCR beta libraries. The study ran its first two PCR rounds for about 11 cycles each, using TRBV1-TRBV30 forward primers and a C-beta reverse primer. TCRdb recomputed calls from the multiplex PCR reads with MiXCR, one row per CDR3 protein. The table includes 50,000 to 70,000 distinct CDR3 sequences, approximately 70% detected once. Investigators took RNA and DNA out together from approximately 22-30 mg of unsorted bulk tissue. Sequencing was carried out using liver tumor tissue from sampling region 2. Documented subset: tumor region T2, inferior pole. The receptors here all came from a man aged 35-49 years with primary liver carcinoma and hepatitis B virus infection.

Worth noting for this clonotype: A much larger clone differs from this one at a single base, so this may be a read error. It is likely a read error, because the conserved phenylalanine at the end of the CDR3 is missing. V gene TRBV10-3 combines with J gene TRBJ1-1, with TRBD1 matching 7 bases. The CDR3 is 16 residues long. The ends lost 6 bases at V and 0 bases at J; junction bases unmatched: 10. Germline V gene sequence: CDR1 ENHRY, CDR2 SYGVKD. The CDR3 DNA reads as TGTGCCATCAGGGGGAGGTCACAGGGGTTGAACACTGAAGCTTTCTCT. Protein sequence: CAIRGRSQGLNTEAFS.

This clonotype was picked up many times. The V call is TRBV5-4, the J call TRBJ2-1; D is perhaps TRBD1 (6 bases). Germline V lookup: CDR1 SGHNT, CDR2 YYREEE (reference sequence). Trimming took off 3 bases at V and 0 bases at J, with 10 bases between the two ends. The CDR3 extends over 15 amino acids. CDR3 sequence: CASSSGAGSYNEQFF. Written as DNA, the CDR3 is TGTGCCAGCAGCTCAGGGGCTGGCTCCTACAATGAGCAGTTCTTC. Complete variable domain (other parts from reference TRBV5-4 and TRBJ2-1): ETGVTQSPTHLIKTRGQQVTLRCSSQSGHNTVSWYQQALGQGPQFIFQYYREEENGRGNFPPRFSGLQFPNYSSELNVNALELDDSALYLCASSSGAGSYNEQFFGPGTRLTVL.

A remark on this clonotype: Compared with germline, one end of the junction differs, possibly owing to a read error. The chain links TRBV7-9 to TRBJ2-5, with TRBD1 matching over 7 bases. The CDR3 is 15 amino acids. The germline V gene has CDR1 SEHNR and CDR2 FQNEAQ (reference sequence). The CDR3 spells CASRRISQGRETQYF. In nucleotides, the CDR3 is TGCGCCAGCAGGCGGATCTCACAGGGGCGAGAGACCCAGTACTTC.

Regarding this clonotype: At one end the junction does not follow the germline gene, possibly because of a read error. The chain recombines TRBV6-2 or TRBV6-3 with TRBJ1-5; 7 positions match TRBD1. CDR1 and CDR2 from the germline V gene are MNHEY and SVGEGT. The length of the CDR3 is 17 residues. The CDR3 region has the DNA TGTGCCAGTACCCCTACAGAGGGGGCGTATAGCAATCAACCCCATCATTTT. This gives the protein CASTPTEGAYSNQPHHF.

Note on this clonotype: Compared with germline, one end of the junction differs, possibly owing to a read error. The rearrangement links TRBV12-3 or TRBV12-4 to TRBJ2-5; perhaps TRBD2 as D (6 bases). This CDR3 has 13 residues. The CDR3 here is CATSLAVGVTQYF. The CDR3, as DNA: TGTGCCACCAGTTTAGCGGTTGGGGTGACCCAGTACTTC.

The chain carries TRBV29-1 and TRBJ2-1, with a possible D match to TRBD2 (6 bases). CDR1 SQVTM and CDR2 ANQGSEA come from the germline V gene. The CDR3 runs 13 residues. Trimming removed 3 bases from V and 3 bases from J, with 9 bases in between. The CDR3: CSVDQRVYNEQFF. The CDR3 DNA is TGCAGCGTTGATCAGCGGGTCTACAATGAGCAGTTCTTC.

Turning to this clonotype: The junction departs from the called germline gene at one end, perhaps through a read error. The chain is built from TRBV12-3 or TRBV12-4 and TRBJ2-2; D uncertain. The CDR3 covers 13 residues. CDR3 region: CANSGYPTGELFF. DNA for the CDR3: TGTGCCAACAGTGGCTACCCCACCGGGGAGCTGTTTTTT.

With regard to this clonotype: It is likely a read error, because the conserved phenylalanine at the end of the CDR3 is missing. It is unclear where the CDR3 begins or ends on the DNA, so no DNA is shown, and the CDR3 is as TCRdb lists it. The genes are TRBV12-5 and TRBJ2-7; the tabulated D call, TRBD1, remains unverified against the DNA. The CDR3 comprises 13 residues, both ends counted. The germline V gene encodes CDR1 LGHNT and CDR2 FRNRAP. This chain's CDR3 is CASEGTGSYEQYY.

Comments on this clonotype: An end of the junction does not agree with germline; a read error may underlie this. This sequence joins TRBV12-3 or TRBV12-4 and TRBJ2-4, with a weak D call TRBD1 (5 bases). This CDR3 spans 18 amino acids. CDR3 residues: CANSLWAGAHIAKNIQYF. CDR3 nucleotide sequence: TGTGCCAACAGTTTATGGGCTGGGGCGCACATAGCCAAAAACATTCAGTACTTC.

Of note for this clonotype: A read error may produce the germline difference seen at one junction end. This chain connects TRBV6-2 or TRBV6-3 to TRBJ2-6; D is unclear. This CDR3 has 13 residues. Germline CDR1 and CDR2: MNHEY and SVGEGT. CDR3 nucleotide sequence: TGTGCCACCCGCAGCTCTGGGGTCAACGTCCTGACTTTT. Translated, it gives CATRSSGVNVLTF.

About this clonotype: A much larger clone differs from this one at a single base, so this may be a read error. The gene calls are TRBV11-2 and TRBJ1-5; the D gene is possibly TRBD1 (6 bases). CDR3 length equals 17 residues. CDR1 is SGHAT and CDR2 is FQNNGV in the germline V gene. V was pared by 2 bases and J by 2 bases, with 16 bases between. CDR3 sequence reads: CASSLLGVTGRNQPQHF. In DNA, the CDR3 is TGTGCCAGCAGCTTACTAGGGGTAACAGGGCGCAATCAGCCCCAGCATTTT. Filled out from reference TRBV11-2 and TRBJ1-5, the complete variable domain reads EAGVAQSPRYKIIEKRQSVAFWCNPISGHATLYWYQQILGQGPKLLIQFQNNGVVDDSQLPKDRFSAERLKGVDSTLKIQPAKLEDSAVYLCASSLLGVTGRNQPQHFGDGTRLSIL.

On this clonotype: The junction differs from germline at one of its ends, possibly a read error. V usage is TRBV5-1 and J usage is TRBJ2-1, with 10 bases fitting TRBD2. This CDR3 is 17 amino acids long. Germline V lookup: CDR1 SGHRS, CDR2 YFSETQ. CDR3 loop: CACSSPLAGVFYNEQFF. DNA for the CDR3: TGCGCCTGCAGCAGCCCTCTAGCGGGAGTCTTCTATAATGAGCAGTTCTTC.

The chain carries TRBV29-1 and TRBJ1-1, with D unresolved. V was cut by 8 bases and J by 1 base, with 17 bases left in between. CDR1 and CDR2 from the germline V gene are SQVTM and ANQGSEA. This CDR3 is 14 amino acids long. The CDR3 loop is CSIVLIVKNTEAFF. The CDR3, as DNA: TGCAGCATTGTTTTGATTGTGAAGAACACTGAAGCTTTCTTT.

The chain recombines TRBV20-1 with TRBJ2-1, with D unresolved. The V gene's germline CDR1 is DFQATT and CDR2 SNEGSKA (reference sequence). The length of the CDR3 is 8 residues. V lost 5 bases and J 14 bases, leaving 7 bases between the germline ends. CDR3 nucleotides: TGCAGTGCTTCCTCGGAGTTCTTC. Translation: CSASSEFF.

This clonotype was picked up many times. The chain uses TRBV7-9 and TRBJ2-1; tentatively, D is TRBD1 (5 bases). V dropped 6 bases and J dropped 7 bases, with 16 bases sitting between them. Germline V CDR1 and CDR2: SEHNR, FQNEAQ (reference sequence). The CDR3 extends over 14 amino acids. The CDR3 region is CASSYRGPENEQFF. Here the CDR3 DNA reads TGTGCCAGCAGTTATAGGGGCCCGGAGAATGAGCAGTTCTTC.

This clonotype has a count of ten or more. V gene TRBV30 combines with J gene TRBJ2-1, with D maybe TRBD1 (6 bases). Germline CDR1 GTSNPN, CDR2 SVGIG (reference sequence). The germline V and J ends were trimmed by 3 bases and 4 bases, with 13 bases remaining between them. There are 14 residues in the CDR3. This CDR3 reads CAWRKGGVYNEQFF. The CDR3, as DNA: TGTGCCTGGAGGAAAGGGGGAGTATACAATGAGCAGTTCTTC.

On this clonotype itself: One end of the junction does not line up with germline, which may come from a read error. The V gene is TRBV30, the J gene TRBJ1-4; D gene unclear. The CDR3 loop spans 13 amino acids. Germline V CDR1 and CDR2: GTSNPN, SVGIG (reference sequence). The CDR3: CVWSRAENEKLFF. CDR3 DNA: TGTGTCTGGAGCAGAGCAGAAAATGAAAAACTGTTTTTT.

This clonotype turned up a few times. CDR3 nucleotide sequence: TGTGCCAGCAGGCGAACGAGCGGGACCCCCAGAGAGACCCAGTACTTC. Translation gives CASRRTSGTPRETQYF. The chain is built from TRBV12-3 or TRBV12-4 and TRBJ2-5, with 7 bases identical to TRBD2. V trimming: 6 bases; J trimming: 4 bases; junction bases outside the gene matches: 14. This CDR3 spans 16 amino acids.

J is TRBJ1-6 and V is TRBV4-3; a possible D gene is TRBD1 (5 bases). Per germline, CDR1 LGHNA and CDR2 YSLEER. The V end lost 4 bases, the J end lost 7 bases, and 14 bases lay between the germline ends. The CDR3 is 15 amino acids. CDR3 nucleotide sequence: TGCGCCAGCAGCCGAGACAGACGGACCAATTCACCCCTCCACTTT. It specifies CASSRDRRTNSPLHF.

The genes are TRBV6-5 and TRBJ1-1; TRBD1 is a possible D gene (6 bases). Germline V gene sequence: CDR1 MNHEY, CDR2 SVGAGI. The CDR3 length is 16 residues. Between the trimmed V and J ends, which lost 10 bases and 1 base, there was a span of 22 bases. CDR3 in DNA: TGTGCCAACAGCTATGACAGGAGGCGAAGGAACACTGAAGCTTTCTTT. This translates into CANSYDRRRRNTEAFF.

Ten or more counts support this clonotype. This chain links TRBV5-1 with TRBJ1-1, with D perhaps matching TRBD1 (5 bases). Trimming cost V 1 base and J 3 bases, with 16 bases left between them. The CDR3 runs 16 residues. Per the germline V gene, CDR1 is SGHRS and CDR2 is YFSETQ. The CDR3, as DNA: TGCGCCAGCAGCTTGATGGCGAGGGGTTTAGACACTGAAGCTTTCTTT. Protein sequence: CASSLMARGLDTEAFF.

This clonotype has ten or more counts. The chain has TRBV6-5 and TRBJ2-7; a possible D gene is TRBD1 (7 bases). V lost 7 bases to trimming and J lost 3 bases, with 13 bases between them. Germline lookup yields CDR1 MNHEY and CDR2 SVGAGI. There are 13 residues in the CDR3. The CDR3 region is CASNRQGGYEQYF. The DNA of the CDR3 is TGTGCCAGCAACCGACAGGGAGGCTACGAGCAGTACTTC.

Worth noting for this clonotype: A much larger clonotype is one base distant, so this may be a read error. The chain is built from TRBV11-1 and TRBJ2-7; tentative D call: TRBD2 (5 bases). This CDR3 has 13 residues. Looked up from germline, CDR1 is SGHAT and CDR2 is FQDESV (reference sequence). Here the CDR3 reads CTSSLTVGDEQYF. The CDR3 DNA is TGTACCAGCAGCTTAACGGTCGGGGACGAGCAGTACTTC.

This clonotype was seen only a few times. V usage is TRBV9 and J usage is TRBJ2-1, with 7 positions matching TRBD2. Trimming took 3 bases from V and 5 from J; bases not matched to a gene: 17. Germline V gene lookup returns CDR1 SGDLS and CDR2 YYNGEE. The CDR3 runs to 18 residues. CDR3 loop: CASSGGLMAGAWDNEQFF. The CDR3 nucleotides are TGTGCCAGCAGCGGGGGGTTGATGGCGGGAGCTTGGGACAATGAGCAGTTCTTC.

The table lists this clonotype with a few counts. A read error is possible here, since a much larger clone lies one base away. The chain recombines TRBV12-3 or TRBV12-4 with TRBJ2-1; tentatively, D is TRBD1 (6 bases). The CDR3 loop spans 13 amino acids. V lost 6 bases and J 5 bases, leaving 11 bases between the germline ends. CDR3 amino acids: CASRLGQNNEQFF. The CDR3 DNA reads TGTGCCAGCAGACTCGGACAGAACAATGAGCAGTTCTTC.

As concerns this clonotype: A read error may account for a junction end that differs from germline. The chain joins TRBV7-9 to TRBJ1-2; D not resolved. In germline, CDR1 is SEHNR, CDR2 FQNEAQ (reference sequence). The CDR3 sequence is 16 residues long. Written as DNA, the CDR3 is TGTGCCAGCAGCCCCGAGGGCAGGCTGTACCAATATGGCTACATCTTC. Its translation: CASSPEGRLYQYGYIF.

This clonotype showed up just a few times. This CDR3 reads CASSVNRVADTEAFF. The CDR3 region has the DNA TGCGCCAGCAGCGTAAACAGGGTGGCGGACACTGAAGCTTTCTTT. V is TRBV5-1 and J is TRBJ1-1; perhaps TRBD1 as D (6 bases). CDR1 is SGHRS and CDR2 is YFSETQ in the germline V gene. This CDR3 comprises 15 residues. V was trimmed by 4 bases and J by 3 bases, leaving 16 bases between them.

This clonotype was counted a single time. This clone may be a read error of a much larger clone one base away. The chain employs TRBV28 and TRBJ2-7, with D possibly being TRBD2 (5 bases). Looked up from germline, CDR1 is MDHEN and CDR2 is SYDVKM. The V gene lost 5 bases and the J gene lost 2 bases, with 13 bases spanning the gap. This CDR3 is 14 amino acids long. CDR3 DNA sequence: TGTGCCAGCAGTAGAGGGAGTGTTACCTACGAGCAGTACTTC. It specifies CASSRGSVTYEQYF.

Turning to this clonotype: This may come from a read error, since a much larger clone is one base off. The rearrangement joins TRBV7-9 to TRBJ2-4, with 7 bases fitting TRBD2. Germline V gives CDR1 SEHNR, CDR2 FQNEAQ (reference sequence). The CDR3 contains 16 residues. CDR3 coding DNA: TGTGCCAGCAGCCAAGGGGCGGGAGTGGCCAGAAACATTCAGTACTTC. As protein: CASSQGAGVARNIQYF.

Worth noting for this clonotype: The final CDR3 position lacks the conserved phenylalanine or tryptophan, pointing to a likely read error. The DNA is left out, because the CDR3 cannot be placed on it with certainty; the CDR3 is given as TCRdb lists it. This sequence joins TRBV6-6 and TRBJ2-1; TRBD2, the table's D call, was not compared with the DNA. Looked up from germline, CDR1 is MNHNY and CDR2 is SVGAGI (reference sequence). The CDR3 spans 13 amino acids, including both terminal residues. This chain's CDR3 is CASSSGGSNEQSL.

This clonotype was seen ten or more times. The chain employs TRBV12-3 or TRBV12-4 and TRBJ2-5, with unresolved D. The CDR3 spans 13 residues. V lost 3 bases and J lost 3, with 8 bases in between. The CDR3 coding sequence is TGTGCCAGCAGTTTGAGGTCAGAAGAGACCCAGTACTTC. As protein: CASSLRSEETQYF.

As to this clonotype: This may stem from a read error, because a much larger clone lies one nucleotide away. The genes are TRBV4-3 and TRBJ2-1; D not resolved. Germline V gives CDR1 LGHNA, CDR2 YSLEER. The CDR3 loop spans 14 amino acids. The CDR3: CASSQGRTNNEQLF. The CDR3 nucleotides read TGCGCCAGCAGCCAGGGCAGGACCAACAATGAGCAGCTCTTC.